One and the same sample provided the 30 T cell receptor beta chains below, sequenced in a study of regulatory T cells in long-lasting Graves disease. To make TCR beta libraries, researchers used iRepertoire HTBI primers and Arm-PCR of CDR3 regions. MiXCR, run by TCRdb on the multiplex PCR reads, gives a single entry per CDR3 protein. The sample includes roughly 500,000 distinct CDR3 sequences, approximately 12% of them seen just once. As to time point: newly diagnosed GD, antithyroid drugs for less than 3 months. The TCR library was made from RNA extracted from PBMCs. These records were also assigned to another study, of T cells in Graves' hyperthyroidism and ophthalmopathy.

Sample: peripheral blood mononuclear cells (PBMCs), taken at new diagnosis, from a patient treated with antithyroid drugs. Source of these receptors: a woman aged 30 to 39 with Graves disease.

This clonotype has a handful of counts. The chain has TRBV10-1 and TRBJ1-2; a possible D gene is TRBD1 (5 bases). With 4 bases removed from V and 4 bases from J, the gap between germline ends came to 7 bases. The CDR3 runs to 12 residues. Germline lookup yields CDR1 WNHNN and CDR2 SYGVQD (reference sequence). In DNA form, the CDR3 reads TGCGCCAGCAGTGGACAGTTCTATGGCTACACCTTC. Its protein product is CASSGQFYGYTF.

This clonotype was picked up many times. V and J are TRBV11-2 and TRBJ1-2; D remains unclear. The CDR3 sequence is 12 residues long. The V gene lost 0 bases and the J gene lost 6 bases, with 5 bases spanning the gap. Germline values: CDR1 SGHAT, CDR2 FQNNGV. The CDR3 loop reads CASSLDRDGYTF. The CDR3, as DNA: TGTGCCAGCAGCTTAGATCGGGATGGCTACACCTTC.

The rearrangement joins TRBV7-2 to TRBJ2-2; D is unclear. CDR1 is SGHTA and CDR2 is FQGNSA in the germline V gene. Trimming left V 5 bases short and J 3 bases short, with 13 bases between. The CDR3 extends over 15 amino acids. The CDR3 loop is CASSRLAPHTGELFF. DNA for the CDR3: TGTGCCAGCAGCCGTTTGGCCCCCCACACCGGGGAGCTGTTTTTT.

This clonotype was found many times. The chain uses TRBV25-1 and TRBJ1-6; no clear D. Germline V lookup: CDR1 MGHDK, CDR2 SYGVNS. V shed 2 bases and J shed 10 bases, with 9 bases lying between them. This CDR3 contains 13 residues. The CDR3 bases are TGTGCCAGCAGTGAAGCCAATCGGTCACCCCTCCACTTT. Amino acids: CASSEANRSPLHF.

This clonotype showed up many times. CDR3: CSALTIGREQYF. The CDR3 DNA is TGCAGTGCCCTGACTATCGGGCGCGAGCAGTACTTC. The V and J genes are TRBV20-1 and TRBJ2-7; D might be TRBD2 (5 bases). The CDR3 is made up of 12 amino acids. V was clipped by 6 bases and J by 6 bases, with 15 bases between them. Germline CDR1 reads DFQATT; CDR2 reads SNEGSKA (reference sequence).

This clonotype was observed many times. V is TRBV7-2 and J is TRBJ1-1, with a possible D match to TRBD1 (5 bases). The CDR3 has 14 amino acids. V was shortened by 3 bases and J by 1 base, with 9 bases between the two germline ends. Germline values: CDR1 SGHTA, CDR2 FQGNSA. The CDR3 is CASSFGGKNTEAFF. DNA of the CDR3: TGTGCCAGCAGCTTCGGGGGGAAGAACACTGAAGCTTTCTTT.

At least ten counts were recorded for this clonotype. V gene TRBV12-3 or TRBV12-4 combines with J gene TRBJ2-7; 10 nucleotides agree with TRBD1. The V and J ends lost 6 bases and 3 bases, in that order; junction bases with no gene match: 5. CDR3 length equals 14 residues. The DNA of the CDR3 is TGTGCCAGCAGCGGGACAGGGGCGGACTACGAGCAGTACTTC. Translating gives CASSGTGADYEQYF.

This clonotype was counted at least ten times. The CDR3 is CASSLGSGSSYNEQFF. DNA of the CDR3: TGTGCCAGCAGCTTAGGTTCAGGCAGCTCCTACAATGAGCAGTTCTTC. The rearrangement joins TRBV7-2 to TRBJ2-1; D gene uncertain. From germline, CDR1 is SGHTA and CDR2 FQGNSA. The V gene lost 1 base and the J gene lost 0 bases, with 10 bases spanning the gap. The CDR3 runs to 16 residues.

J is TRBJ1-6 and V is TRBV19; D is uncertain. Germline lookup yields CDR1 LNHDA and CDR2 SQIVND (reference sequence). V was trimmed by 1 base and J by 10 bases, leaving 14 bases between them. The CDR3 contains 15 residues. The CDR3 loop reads CASSIGSDLSSPLHF. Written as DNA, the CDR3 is TGTGCCAGTAGTATAGGGTCGGACCTGTCCTCACCCCTCCACTTT. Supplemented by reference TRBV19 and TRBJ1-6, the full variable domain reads DGGITQSPKYLFRKEGQNVTLSCEQNLNHDAMYWYRQDPGQGLRLIYYSQIVNDFQKGDIAEGYSVSREKKESFPLTVTSAQKNPTAFYLCASSIGSDLSSPLHFGNGTRLTVT.

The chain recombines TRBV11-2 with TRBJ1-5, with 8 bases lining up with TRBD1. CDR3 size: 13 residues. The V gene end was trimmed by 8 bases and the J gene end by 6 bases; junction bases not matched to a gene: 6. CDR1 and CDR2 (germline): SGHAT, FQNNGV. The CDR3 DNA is TGTGCCAGCGGACAGGGCCGGGGTCAGCCCCAGCATTTT. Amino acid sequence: CASGQGRGQPQHF.

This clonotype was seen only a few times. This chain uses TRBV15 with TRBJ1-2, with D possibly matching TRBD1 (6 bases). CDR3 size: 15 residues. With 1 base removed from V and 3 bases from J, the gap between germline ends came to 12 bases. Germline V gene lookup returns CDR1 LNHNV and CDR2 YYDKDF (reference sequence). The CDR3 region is CATSRGQEVYYGYTF. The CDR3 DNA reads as TGTGCCACCAGCAGAGGACAGGAAGTTTACTATGGCTACACCTTC.

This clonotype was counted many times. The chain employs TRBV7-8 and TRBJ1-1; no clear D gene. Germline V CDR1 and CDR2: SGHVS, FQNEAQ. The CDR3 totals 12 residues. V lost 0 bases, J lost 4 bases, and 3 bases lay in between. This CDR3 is CASSLASTEAFF. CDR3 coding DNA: TGTGCCAGCAGCTTAGCGAGCACTGAAGCTTTCTTT. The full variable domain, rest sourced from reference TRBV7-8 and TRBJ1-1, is GAGVSQSPRYKVAKRGQDVALRCDPISGHVSLFWYQQALGQGPEFLTYFQNEAQLDKSGLPSDRFFAERPEGSVSTLKIQRTQQEDSAVYLCASSLASTEAFFGQGTRLTVV.

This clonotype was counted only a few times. The chain's CDR3 is CASSFGDSSYEQYF. The CDR3 DNA sequence: TGTGCCAGCAGTTTCGGGGACTCTTCCTACGAGCAGTACTTC. This chain joins TRBV6-2 or TRBV6-3 and TRBJ2-7, with a tentative D call TRBD2 (6 bases). Germline V gene lookup returns CDR1 MNHEY and CDR2 SVGEGT. The CDR3 contains 14 residues. Trimming left V 4 bases short and J 1 base short, with 11 bases between.

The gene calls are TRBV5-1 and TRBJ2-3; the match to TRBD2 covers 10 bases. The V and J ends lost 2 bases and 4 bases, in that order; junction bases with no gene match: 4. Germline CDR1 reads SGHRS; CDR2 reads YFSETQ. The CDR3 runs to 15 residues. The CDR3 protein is CASSFQREGADTQYF. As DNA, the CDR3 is TGCGCCAGCAGCTTCCAGCGGGAGGGGGCAGATACGCAGTATTTT.

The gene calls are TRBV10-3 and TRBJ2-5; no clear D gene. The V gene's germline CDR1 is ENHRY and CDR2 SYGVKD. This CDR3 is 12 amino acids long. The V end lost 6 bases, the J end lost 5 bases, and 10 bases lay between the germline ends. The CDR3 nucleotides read TGTGCCATCAGGGGTAGCTTGGAGACCCAGTACTTC. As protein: CAIRGSLETQYF.

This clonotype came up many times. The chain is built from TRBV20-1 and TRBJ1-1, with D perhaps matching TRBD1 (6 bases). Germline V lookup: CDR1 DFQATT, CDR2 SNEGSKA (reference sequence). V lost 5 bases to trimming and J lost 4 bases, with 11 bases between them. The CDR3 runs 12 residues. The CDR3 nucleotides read TGCAGTGCTGGGCAGGGGCTCACTGAAGCTTTCTTT. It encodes CSAGQGLTEAFF.

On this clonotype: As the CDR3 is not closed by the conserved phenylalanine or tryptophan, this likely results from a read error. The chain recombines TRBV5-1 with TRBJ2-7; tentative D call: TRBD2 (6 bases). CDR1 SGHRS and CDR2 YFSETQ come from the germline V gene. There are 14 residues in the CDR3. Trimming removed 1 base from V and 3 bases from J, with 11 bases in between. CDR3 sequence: CASSLTTGGYEQYS. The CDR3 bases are TGCGCCAGCAGCTTGACAACCGGGGGCTACGAGCAGTACTCC.

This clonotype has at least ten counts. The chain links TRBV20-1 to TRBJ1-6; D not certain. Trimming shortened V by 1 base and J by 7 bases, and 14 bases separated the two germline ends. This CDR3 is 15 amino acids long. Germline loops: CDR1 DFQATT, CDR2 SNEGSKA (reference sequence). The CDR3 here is CSARVGHTGNSPLHF. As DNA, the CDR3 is TGCAGTGCTAGAGTTGGGCATACGGGCAATTCACCCCTCCACTTT.

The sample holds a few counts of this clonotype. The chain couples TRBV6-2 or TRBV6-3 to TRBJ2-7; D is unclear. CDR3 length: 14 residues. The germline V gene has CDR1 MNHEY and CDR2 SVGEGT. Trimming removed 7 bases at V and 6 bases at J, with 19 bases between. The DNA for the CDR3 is TGTGCCAGCACCACCCGGGCCCAAGCTAGCGAGCAGTACTTC. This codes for CASTTRAQASEQYF.

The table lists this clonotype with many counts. The CDR3, as DNA: TGTGCCAGCAGCCGGGGCCGCTACAATGAGCAGTTCTTC. It yields the protein CASSRGRYNEQFF. The rearrangement joins TRBV11-2 to TRBJ2-1, with D perhaps being TRBD1 or TRBD2 (5 bases each). Trimming took off 5 bases at V and 3 bases at J, with 8 bases between the two ends. The CDR3 runs to 13 residues. CDR1 is SGHAT, CDR2 FQNNGV, per germline.

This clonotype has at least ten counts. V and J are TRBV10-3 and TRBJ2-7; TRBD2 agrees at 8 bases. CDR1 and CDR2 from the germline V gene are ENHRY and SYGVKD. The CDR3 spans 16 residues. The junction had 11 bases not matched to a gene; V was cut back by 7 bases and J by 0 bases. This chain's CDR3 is CAINPTGGTSSYEQYF. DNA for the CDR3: TGTGCCATCAACCCGACTGGCGGGACTAGCTCCTACGAGCAGTACTTC.

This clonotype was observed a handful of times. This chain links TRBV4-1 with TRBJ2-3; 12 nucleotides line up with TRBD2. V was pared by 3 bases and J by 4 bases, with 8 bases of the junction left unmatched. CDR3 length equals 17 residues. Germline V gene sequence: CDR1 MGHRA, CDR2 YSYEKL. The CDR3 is CASSHPTSGSWADTQYF. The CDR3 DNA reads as TGCGCCAGCAGCCACCCGACTAGCGGGAGCTGGGCAGATACGCAGTATTTT.

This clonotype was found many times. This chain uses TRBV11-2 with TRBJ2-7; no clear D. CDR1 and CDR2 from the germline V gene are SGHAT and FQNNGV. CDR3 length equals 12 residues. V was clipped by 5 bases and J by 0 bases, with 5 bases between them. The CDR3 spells CASSQSSYEQYF. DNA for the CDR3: TGTGCCAGCAGCCAAAGCTCCTACGAGCAGTACTTC.

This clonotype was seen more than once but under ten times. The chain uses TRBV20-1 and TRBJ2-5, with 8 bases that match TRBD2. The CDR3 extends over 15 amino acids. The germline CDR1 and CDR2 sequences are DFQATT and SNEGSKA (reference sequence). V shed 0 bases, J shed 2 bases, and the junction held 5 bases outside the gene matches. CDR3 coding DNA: TGCAGTGCTAGAGACGGGGGGGATACTCAAGAGACCCAGTACTTC. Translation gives CSARDGGDTQETQYF.

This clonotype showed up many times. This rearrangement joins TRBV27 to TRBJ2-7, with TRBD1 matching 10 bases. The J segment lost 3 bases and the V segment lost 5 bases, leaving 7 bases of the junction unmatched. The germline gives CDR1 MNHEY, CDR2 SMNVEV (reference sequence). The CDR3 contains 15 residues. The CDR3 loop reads CASSELGQGGYEQYF. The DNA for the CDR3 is TGTGCCAGCAGTGAGCTTGGACAGGGGGGCTACGAGCAGTACTTC.

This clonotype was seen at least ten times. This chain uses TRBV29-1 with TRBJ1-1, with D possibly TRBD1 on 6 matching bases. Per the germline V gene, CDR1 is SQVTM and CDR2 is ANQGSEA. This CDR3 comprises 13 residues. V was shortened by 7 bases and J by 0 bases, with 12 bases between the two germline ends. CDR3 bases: TGCAGCGCTCAGGGGCGGATGAACACTGAAGCTTTCTTT. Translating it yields CSAQGRMNTEAFF. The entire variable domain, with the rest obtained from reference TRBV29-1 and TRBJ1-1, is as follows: SAVISQKPSRDICQRGTSLTIQCQVDSQVTMMFWYRQQPGQSLTLIATANQGSEATYESGFVIDKFPISRPNLTFSTLTVSNMSPEDSSIYLCSAQGRMNTEAFFGQGTRLTVV.

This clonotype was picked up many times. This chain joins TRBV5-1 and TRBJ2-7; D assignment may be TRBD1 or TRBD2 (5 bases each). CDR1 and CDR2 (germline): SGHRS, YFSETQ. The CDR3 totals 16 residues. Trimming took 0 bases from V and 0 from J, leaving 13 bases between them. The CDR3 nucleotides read TGCGCCAGCAGCTTGGCCGTCCCAGGGAGCTCCTACGAGCAGTACTTC. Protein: CASSLAVPGSSYEQYF.

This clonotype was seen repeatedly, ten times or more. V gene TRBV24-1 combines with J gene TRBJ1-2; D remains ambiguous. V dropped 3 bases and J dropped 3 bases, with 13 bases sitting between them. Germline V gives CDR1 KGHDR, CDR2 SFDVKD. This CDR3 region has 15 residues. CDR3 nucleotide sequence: TGTGCCACCAGTGATCCTTCGACGGAATACTATGGCTACACCTTC. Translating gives CATSDPSTEYYGYTF.

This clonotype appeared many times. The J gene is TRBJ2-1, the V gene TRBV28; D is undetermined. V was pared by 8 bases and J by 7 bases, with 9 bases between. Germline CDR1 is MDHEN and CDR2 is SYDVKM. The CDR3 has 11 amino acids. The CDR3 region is CASGRLNEQFF. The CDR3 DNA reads TGTGCCAGCGGACGTCTAAATGAGCAGTTCTTC.

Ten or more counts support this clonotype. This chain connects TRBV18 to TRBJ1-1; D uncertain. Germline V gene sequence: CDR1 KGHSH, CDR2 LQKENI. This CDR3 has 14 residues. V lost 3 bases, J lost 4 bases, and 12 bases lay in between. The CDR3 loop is CASSPQNPLTEAFF. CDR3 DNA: TGTGCCAGCTCACCGCAGAACCCACTCACTGAAGCTTTCTTT.